The clone carrying this T cell receptor (beta chain) appeared many times. The antigen is unknown. The V gene end was trimmed by 1 base and the J gene end by 3 bases; junction bases not matched to a gene: 2. The CDR3 has 15 residues. Germline-derived CDR1 and CDR2 are SGHTA and FQGNSA. The data were taken from a study of T cell repertoires in cytomegalovirus infection. TCRdb redid the calling of the reads with MiXCR, one entry per CDR3 protein. The sample has a few hundred thousand distinct CDR3 sequences; approximately 25% are singletons. Study outcomes and limitations: Cumulative public TCR beta family frequency identified carriers of CMV plus the relevant HLA.

This chain joins TRBV7-2 and TRBJ2-1; TRBD2 matches 8 bases. This clonotype was sampled from a human donor in good health (CMV status not recorded). Some clones in this sample may be carry-over from other donors' samples. The sequencing used cultured PBMCs, collected from culture after CMV antigen stimulation. The CDR3 protein is CASSLGLASYNEQFF. Here the CDR3 DNA reads TGTGCCAGCAGCTTAGGACTAGCGAGCTACAATGAGCAGTTCTTC.